The 12 T cell receptor beta chains given below trace back to one sample, sequenced in a study of CD8+ T cells in alopecia areata. It was cDNA, reverse transcribed from extracted RNA, that served as the sequencing template. Repertoires were generated with immunoSEQ multiplex PCR, while TCRdb's copy carries only in-frame clones and drops some. Of some 150,000 clones listed, roughly 53% are singletons. The source material was CD4+ T cells sorted from blood, sampled at week 0. Receptor source: a human donor with alopecia areata.

This clone was recorded a few times. This rearrangement joins TRBV30 to TRBJ1-2; D uncertain. With 4 bases removed from V and 5 bases from J, the gap between germline ends came to 8 bases. The CDR3 extends over 11 amino acids. The germline V gene encodes CDR1 GTSNPN and CDR2 SVGIG (reference sequence). The CDR3 sequence: CAWTSGYGYTF. The CDR3 bases are TGTGCCTGGACCTCAGGTTATGGCTACACCTTC.

CDR3 nucleotide sequence: TGCGCCAGCAGCTTAGGAGCGACAGGTCAGGAGACCCAGTACTTC. Amino acid sequence: CASSLGATGQETQYF. The chain links TRBV5-1 to TRBJ2-5, with TRBD1 as a possible D gene (6 bases). Germline values: CDR1 SGHRS, CDR2 YFSETQ. V lost 2 bases, J lost 5 bases, and 16 bases lay in between. The CDR3 has 15 residues.

This chain links TRBV29-1 with TRBJ2-7; D is perhaps TRBD2 (6 bases). Trimming took 5 bases from V and 4 from J, leaving 12 bases between them. The CDR3 is made up of 12 amino acids. Germline CDR1 reads SQVTM; CDR2 reads ANQGSEA. CDR3 bases: TGCAGCGTTTCCAGGGAGGCATACGAGCAGTACTTC. This gives the protein CSVSREAYEQYF.

The chain has TRBV27 and TRBJ1-2, with D perhaps matching TRBD1 (5 bases). Trimming left V 3 bases short and J 8 bases short, with 19 bases between. This CDR3 has 15 residues. Germline V gene data show CDR1 as MNHEY and CDR2 as SMNVEV (reference sequence). CDR3 sequence: CASSFTGRRGEGYTF. The CDR3 region has the DNA TGTGCCAGCAGTTTTACGGGCCGACGGGGGGAAGGCTACACCTTC.

The CDR3, as DNA: TGTGCCAGCAGGGGGATCGGACAGGTTACGCAGTATTTT. It encodes CASRGIGQVTQYF. This rearrangement joins TRBV2 to TRBJ2-3; 7 bases are a match to TRBD1. The J segment lost 8 bases and the V segment lost 6 bases, leaving 8 bases of the junction unmatched. There are 13 residues in the CDR3. Germline V CDR1 and CDR2: SNHLY, FYNNEI.

This chain joins TRBV30 and TRBJ1-6; a possible D gene is TRBD1 (5 bases). V was trimmed by 0 bases and J by 9 bases, leaving 9 bases between them. CDR1 is GTSNPN and CDR2 is SVGIG in the germline V gene (reference sequence). This CDR3 is built from 13 residues. CDR3 sequence reads: CAWSVGGTSPLHF. CDR3 nucleotide sequence: TGTGCCTGGAGTGTGGGAGGGACTTCACCCCTCCACTTT.

The chain carries TRBV30 and TRBJ1-6, with a weak D call TRBD1 (5 bases). Germline loops: CDR1 GTSNPN, CDR2 SVGIG (reference sequence). This CDR3 region has 13 residues. V shed 2 bases and J shed 10 bases, with 12 bases lying between them. DNA of the CDR3: TGTGCCTGGAGTCGGGGGGGGAACTCACCCCTCCACTTT. It encodes CAWSRGGNSPLHF. The whole variable domain, remainder taken from reference TRBV30 and TRBJ1-6, is SQTIHQWPATLVQPVGSPLSLECTVEGTSNPNLYWYRQAAGRGLQLLFYSVGIGQISSEVPQNLSASRPQDRQFILSSKKLLLSDSGFYLCAWSRGGNSPLHFGNGTRLTVT.

The gene calls are TRBV5-1 and TRBJ2-6; D gene unclear. Germline CDR1 and CDR2: SGHRS and YFSETQ. The CDR3 spans 15 residues. V was shortened by 0 bases and J by 1 base, with 5 bases between the two germline ends. Here the CDR3 reads CASSLVASGANVLTF. The CDR3 DNA is TGCGCCAGCAGCTTGGTTGCGTCTGGGGCCAACGTCCTGACTTTC.

J is TRBJ1-2 and V is TRBV5-1; no reliable D call. Trimming removed 1 base at V and 4 bases at J, with 11 bases between. Germline CDR1 SGHRS, CDR2 YFSETQ. This CDR3 spans 14 amino acids. The CDR3 bases are TGCGCCAGCAGCTTGAGCGCGGTTACCTATGGCTACACCTTC. Translated: CASSLSAVTYGYTF.

This chain uses TRBV29-1 with TRBJ2-3; D is unresolved. Trimming shortened V by 6 bases and J by 2 bases, and 9 bases separated the two germline ends. CDR3 size: 12 residues. Germline V gene lookup returns CDR1 SQVTM and CDR2 ANQGSEA. The CDR3 nucleotides are TGCAGCGTCCGTTTCCTCACAGATACGCAGTATTTT. It specifies CSVRFLTDTQYF.

The V and J genes are TRBV29-1 and TRBJ1-4, with D unclear. V shed 1 base and J shed 7 bases, with 4 bases lying between them. CDR3 size: 11 residues. Germline-derived CDR1 and CDR2 are SQVTM and ANQGSEA. The CDR3 sequence is CSVEVVEKLFF. Written as DNA, the CDR3 is TGCAGCGTTGAAGTGGTTGAAAAACTGTTTTTT.

The J gene is TRBJ2-5, the V gene TRBV18, with 9 positions matching TRBD1. With 3 bases clipped from V and 4 bases from J, the junction kept 3 bases outside the gene matches. CDR1 and CDR2 from the germline V gene are KGHSH and LQKENI. This CDR3 has 14 amino acids. DNA for the CDR3: TGTGCCAGCTCACCGGGACAGGGTATAGAGACCCAGTACTTC. Encoded protein: CASSPGQGIETQYF.